Following are 5 T cell receptor beta chains from one sample sequenced in a study of blood T cell repertoires in COVID-19. Produced via immunoSEQ multiplex PCR; TCRdb's table is partial and in-frame only. The sample yields tens of thousands of clones, around nine tenths seen once. Sample: peripheral blood. The receptors derive from an elderly woman with acute or convalescent COVID-19.

The J gene is TRBJ1-4, the V gene TRBV19; D is perhaps TRBD1 (6 bases). Germline values: CDR1 LNHDA, CDR2 SQIVND (reference sequence). V lost 6 bases and J 0 bases, leaving 20 bases between the germline ends. The CDR3 loop spans 18 amino acids. This chain's CDR3 is CASRTDRGRGATNEKLFF. The CDR3 coding sequence is TGTGCCAGTAGAACCGACCGGGGCAGGGGTGCAACTAATGAAAAACTGTTTTTT.

The chain recombines TRBV10-3 with TRBJ1-2; D perhaps matches TRBD1 (5 bases). The ends were cut back, 1 base at V and 2 bases at J, with 8 bases in the middle. CDR3 length: 14 residues. Germline V lookup: CDR1 ENHRY, CDR2 SYGVKD. The CDR3 loop reads CAISEFGGNYGYTF. In nucleotides, the CDR3 is TGTGCCATCAGTGAGTTTGGGGGGAACTATGGCTACACCTTC.

The chain joins TRBV19 to TRBJ2-7, with a weak D call TRBD1 (6 bases). Germline V gene sequence: CDR1 LNHDA, CDR2 SQIVND (reference sequence). This CDR3 has 15 amino acids. V lost 1 base and J 5 bases, leaving 15 bases between the germline ends. CDR3: CASSIVREGDHEQYF. In nucleotides, the CDR3 is TGTGCCAGTAGTATAGTTCGAGAGGGGGATCACGAGCAGTACTTC.

The chain uses TRBV6-5 and TRBJ2-7; 7 nucleotides align to TRBD1. Germline V gene sequence: CDR1 MNHEY, CDR2 SVGAGI. The CDR3 runs 12 residues. The V and J ends lost 10 bases and 5 bases, in that order; junction bases with no gene match: 8. The CDR3 nucleotides are TGTGCCACACGACAGGGTAGTGACGAGCAGTACTTC. This codes for CATRQGSDEQYF.

The chain employs TRBV24-1 and TRBJ2-7; D gene unclear. Germline loops: CDR1 KGHDR, CDR2 SFDVKD. The V gene lost 9 bases and the J gene lost 0 bases, with 17 bases spanning the gap. The CDR3 length is 15 residues. The CDR3: CATHSDAQSSYEQYF. In nucleotides, the CDR3 is TGTGCCACCCACAGTGACGCGCAGAGCTCCTACGAGCAGTACTTC.